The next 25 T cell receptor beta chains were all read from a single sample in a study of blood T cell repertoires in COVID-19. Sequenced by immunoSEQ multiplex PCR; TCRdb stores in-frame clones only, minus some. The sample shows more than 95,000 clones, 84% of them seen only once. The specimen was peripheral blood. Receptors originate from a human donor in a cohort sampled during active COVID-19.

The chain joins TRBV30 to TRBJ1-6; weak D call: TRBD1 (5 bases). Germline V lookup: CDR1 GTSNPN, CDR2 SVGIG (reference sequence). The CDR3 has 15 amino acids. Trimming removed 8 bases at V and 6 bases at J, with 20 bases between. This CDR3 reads CAATYYRGFNSPLHF. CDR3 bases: TGTGCCGCGACTTATTATCGGGGGTTTAATTCACCCCTCCACTTT.

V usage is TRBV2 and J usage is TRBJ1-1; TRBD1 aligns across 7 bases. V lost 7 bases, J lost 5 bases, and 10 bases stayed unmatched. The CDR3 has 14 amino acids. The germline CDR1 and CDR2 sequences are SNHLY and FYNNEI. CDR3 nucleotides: TGTGCCAGCAACATAGACAGGGCGGGAACTGAAGCTTTCTTT. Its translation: CASNIDRAGTEAFF.

The CDR3 reads CASSPSGLGGNTEAFF. The CDR3 nucleotides read TGTGCCAGCAGTCCGTCGGGCCTAGGGGGGAACACTGAAGCTTTCTTT. The chain has TRBV9 and TRBJ1-1; the D gene is possibly TRBD1 (6 bases). The V end was cut by 5 bases, the J end by 1 base, with 18 bases between. This CDR3 has 16 residues. Germline V gives CDR1 SGDLS, CDR2 YYNGEE.

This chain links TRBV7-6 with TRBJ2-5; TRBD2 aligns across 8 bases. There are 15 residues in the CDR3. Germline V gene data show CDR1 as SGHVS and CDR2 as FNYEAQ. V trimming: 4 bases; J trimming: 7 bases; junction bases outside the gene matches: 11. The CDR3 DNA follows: TGTGCCAGCAGCTCCACGGGGGGGGGCCCAAGGACCCAGTACTTC. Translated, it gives CASSSTGGGPRTQYF.

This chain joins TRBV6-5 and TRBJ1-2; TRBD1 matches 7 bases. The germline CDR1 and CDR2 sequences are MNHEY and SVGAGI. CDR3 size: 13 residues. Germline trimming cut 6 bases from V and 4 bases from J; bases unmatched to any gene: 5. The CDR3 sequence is CASSLGTAYGYTF. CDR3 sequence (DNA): TGTGCCAGCAGCCTCGGGACAGCCTATGGCTACACCTTC.

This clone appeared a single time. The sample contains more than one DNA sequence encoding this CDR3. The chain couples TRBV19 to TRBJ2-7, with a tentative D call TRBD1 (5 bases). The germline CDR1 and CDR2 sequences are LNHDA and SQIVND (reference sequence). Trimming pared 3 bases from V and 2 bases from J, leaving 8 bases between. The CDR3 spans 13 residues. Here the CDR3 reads CASSIQGPYEQYF. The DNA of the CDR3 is TGTGCCAGTAGTATCCAGGGTCCCTACGAGCAGTACTTC.

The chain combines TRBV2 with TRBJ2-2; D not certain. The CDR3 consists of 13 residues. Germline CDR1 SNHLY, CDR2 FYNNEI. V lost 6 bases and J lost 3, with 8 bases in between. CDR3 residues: CASSFRDTGELFF. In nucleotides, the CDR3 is TGTGCCAGCAGCTTTCGCGACACCGGGGAGCTGTTTTTT.

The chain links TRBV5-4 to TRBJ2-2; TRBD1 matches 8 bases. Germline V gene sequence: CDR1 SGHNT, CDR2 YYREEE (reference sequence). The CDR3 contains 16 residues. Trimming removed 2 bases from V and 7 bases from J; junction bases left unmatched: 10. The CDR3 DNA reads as TGTGCCAGCAGCTTCGTCAACAGGGGGGCTGTCGGGGAGCTGTTTTTT. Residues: CASSFVNRGAVGELFF.

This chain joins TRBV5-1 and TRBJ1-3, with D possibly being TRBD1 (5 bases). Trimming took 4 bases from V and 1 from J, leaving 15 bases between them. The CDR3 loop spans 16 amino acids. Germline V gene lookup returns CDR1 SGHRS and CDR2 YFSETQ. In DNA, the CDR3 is TGCGCCAGCAGCCGTGGGGGGTCTACGTCTGGAAACACCATATATTTT. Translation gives CASSRGGSTSGNTIYF.

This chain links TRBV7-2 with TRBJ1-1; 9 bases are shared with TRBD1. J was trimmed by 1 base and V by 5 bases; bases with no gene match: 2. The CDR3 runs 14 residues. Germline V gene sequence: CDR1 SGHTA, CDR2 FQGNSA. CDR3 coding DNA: TGTGCCAGCAGCCCGGGACAGGGGAACACTGAAGCTTTCTTT. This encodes CASSPGQGNTEAFF.

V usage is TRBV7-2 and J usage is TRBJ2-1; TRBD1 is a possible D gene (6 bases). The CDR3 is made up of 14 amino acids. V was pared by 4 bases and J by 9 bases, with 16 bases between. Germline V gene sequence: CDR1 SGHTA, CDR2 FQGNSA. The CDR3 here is CASSSQGPNSEQFF. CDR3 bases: TGTGCCAGCAGCTCCCAGGGGCCCAACAGTGAGCAGTTCTTC.

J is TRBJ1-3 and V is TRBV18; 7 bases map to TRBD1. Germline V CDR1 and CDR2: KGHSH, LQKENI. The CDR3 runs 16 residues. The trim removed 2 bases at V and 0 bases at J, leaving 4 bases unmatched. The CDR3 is CASSPGTVYSGNTIYF. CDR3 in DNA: TGTGCCAGCTCACCAGGGACAGTATACTCTGGAAACACCATATATTTT.

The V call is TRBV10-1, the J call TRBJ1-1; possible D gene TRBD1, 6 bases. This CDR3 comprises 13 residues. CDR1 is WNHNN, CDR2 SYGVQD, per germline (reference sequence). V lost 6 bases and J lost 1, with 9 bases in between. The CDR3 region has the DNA TGCGCCAGCAGCATGGGACAGAACACTGAAGCTTTCTTT. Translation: CASSMGQNTEAFF.

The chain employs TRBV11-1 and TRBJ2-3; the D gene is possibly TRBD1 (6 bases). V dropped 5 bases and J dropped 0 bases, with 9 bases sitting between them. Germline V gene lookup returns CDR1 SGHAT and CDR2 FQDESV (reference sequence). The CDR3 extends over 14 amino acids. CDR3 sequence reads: CASSVTGSTDTQYF. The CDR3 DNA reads TGTGCCAGCAGCGTAACAGGGAGCACAGATACGCAGTATTTT.

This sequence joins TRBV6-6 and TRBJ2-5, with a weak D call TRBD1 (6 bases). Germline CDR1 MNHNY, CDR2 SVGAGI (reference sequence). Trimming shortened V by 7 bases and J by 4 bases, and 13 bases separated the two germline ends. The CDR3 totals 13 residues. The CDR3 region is CASKKQGRETQYF. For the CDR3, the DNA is TGTGCCAGCAAGAAACAGGGCCGAGAGACCCAGTACTTC.

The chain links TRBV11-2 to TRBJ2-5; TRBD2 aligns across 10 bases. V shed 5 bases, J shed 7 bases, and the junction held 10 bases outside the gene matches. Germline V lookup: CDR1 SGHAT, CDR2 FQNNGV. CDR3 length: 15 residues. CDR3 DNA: TGTGCCAGCAGCACGGGCCTAGCGGGGGTAACGACCCAGTACTTC. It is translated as CASSTGLAGVTTQYF.

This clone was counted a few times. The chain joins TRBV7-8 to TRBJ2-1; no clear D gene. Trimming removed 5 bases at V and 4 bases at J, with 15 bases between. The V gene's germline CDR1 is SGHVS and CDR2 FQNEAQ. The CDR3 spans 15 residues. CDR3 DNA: TGTGCCAGCAGCGTGACTGGCACCCTTTACAATGAGCAGTTCTTC. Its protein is CASSVTGTLYNEQFF.

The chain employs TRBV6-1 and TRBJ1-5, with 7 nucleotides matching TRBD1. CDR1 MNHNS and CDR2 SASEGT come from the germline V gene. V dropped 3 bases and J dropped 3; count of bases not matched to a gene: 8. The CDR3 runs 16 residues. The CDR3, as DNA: TGTGCCAGCAGTGATATATGGGGACAGATCAATCAGCCCCAGCATTTT. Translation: CASSDIWGQINQPQHF.

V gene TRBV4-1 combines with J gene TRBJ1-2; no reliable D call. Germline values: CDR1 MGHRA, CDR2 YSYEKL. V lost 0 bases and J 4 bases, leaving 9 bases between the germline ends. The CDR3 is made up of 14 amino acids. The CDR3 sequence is CASSQDSSPYGYTF. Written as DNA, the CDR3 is TGCGCCAGCAGCCAAGATTCTTCCCCCTATGGCTACACCTTC.

Here the CDR3 reads CASSLGESSTGELFF. The CDR3 nucleotides are TGTGCCAGCAGCCTAGGGGAAAGCTCCACCGGGGAGCTGTTTTTT. The chain carries TRBV3-1 (or the pseudogene TRBV3-2) and TRBJ2-2, with D perhaps matching TRBD1 (5 bases). With 4 bases removed from V and 4 bases from J, the gap between germline ends came to 13 bases. Germline lookup yields CDR1 LGHDT and CDR2 YNNKEL (reference sequence). The CDR3 covers 15 residues.

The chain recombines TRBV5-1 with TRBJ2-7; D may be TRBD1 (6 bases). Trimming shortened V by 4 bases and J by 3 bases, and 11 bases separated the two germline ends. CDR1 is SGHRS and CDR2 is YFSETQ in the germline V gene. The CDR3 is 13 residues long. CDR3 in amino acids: CASSRTDHYEQYF. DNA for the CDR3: TGCGCCAGCAGCCGGACAGATCACTACGAGCAGTACTTC.

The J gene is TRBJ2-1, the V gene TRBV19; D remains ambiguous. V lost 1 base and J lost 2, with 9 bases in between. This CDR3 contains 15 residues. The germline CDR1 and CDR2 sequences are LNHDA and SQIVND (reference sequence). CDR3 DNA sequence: TGTGCCAGTAGTATAGGGGCTAAACCCTACAATGAGCAGTTCTTC. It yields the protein CASSIGAKPYNEQFF.

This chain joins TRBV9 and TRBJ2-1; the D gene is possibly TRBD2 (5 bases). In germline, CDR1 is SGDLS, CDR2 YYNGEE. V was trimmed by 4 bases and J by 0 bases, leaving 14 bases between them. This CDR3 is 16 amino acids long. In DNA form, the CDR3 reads TGTGCCAGCAGCCCCCGGGGTAGCCCCTCCTACAATGAGCAGTTCTTC. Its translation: CASSPRGSPSYNEQFF.

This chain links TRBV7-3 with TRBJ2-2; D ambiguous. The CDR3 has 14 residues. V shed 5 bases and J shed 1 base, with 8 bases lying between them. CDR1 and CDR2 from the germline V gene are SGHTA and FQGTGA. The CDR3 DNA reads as TGTGCCAGCAGCCCGAATAGGAACACCGGGGAGCTGTTTTTT. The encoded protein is CASSPNRNTGELFF.

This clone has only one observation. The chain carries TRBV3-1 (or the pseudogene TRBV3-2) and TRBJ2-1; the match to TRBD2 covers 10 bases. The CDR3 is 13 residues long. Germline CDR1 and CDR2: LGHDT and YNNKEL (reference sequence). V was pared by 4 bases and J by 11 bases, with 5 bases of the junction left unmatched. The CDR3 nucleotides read TGTGCCAGCAGCCCCAGGACTAGCGGTAAGCAGTTCTTC. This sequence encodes CASSPRTSGKQFF.